Listed below are T cell receptor beta chains from one sample, sequenced in a study of siplizumab effects on memory and regulatory T cells. The repertoire was sequenced with immunoSEQ multiplex PCR; TCRdb's copy has only in-frame clones and lacks some. The sample has 94,000 or so clones; 80% to 95% are singletons. Sequenced material: CD8+ T cells sorted from blood. The receptors come from a human donor in good health. CDR3s include the opening cysteine and the closing phenylalanine or tryptophan. The order of the fields is clone size, J gene, D gene, V gene, CDR3 DNA, CDR3 protein. D genes are given only for firm matches. Some rows mark clone size as missing; the rest say once, few, many or name a class of expanded clone.

>NA|TRBJ1-1|NA|TRBV29-1
TGCAGCGCCCTGGGGGAAGAAGCTTTCTTT
CSALGEEAFF
>NA|TRBJ2-7|NA|TRBV11-3
TGTGCCAGCAGCTTAGCGTCCGGGGCCTACGAGCAGTACTTC
CASSLASGAYEQYF
>NA|TRBJ1-2|NA|TRBV5-5
TGTGCCAGCAGCTTCGAGGACAGCCCGGTTGGCTACACCTTC
CASSFEDSPVGYTF
>NA|TRBJ2-2|NA|TRBV9
TGTGCCAGCAGCGTAGGCCGGGCCCGTAACACCGGGGAGCTGTTTTTT
CASSVGRARNTGELFF
>NA|TRBJ1-4|NA|TRBV19
TGTGCCAGTAGTATACCGGCCTCCGGAGGGGAAAAACTGTTTTTT
CASSIPASGGEKLFF
>NA|TRBJ2-3|TRBD2|TRBV27
TGTGCCAGCAGTTTACGGACTAGCGGGGGAACAGATACGCAGTATTTT
CASSLRTSGGTDTQYF
>NA|TRBJ1-1|NA|TRBV19
TGTGCCAGTAGCTCCCAAGGGGCCGCCGACACTGAAGCTTTCTTT
CASSSQGAADTEAFF
>NA|TRBJ1-1|NA|TRBV7-2
TGTGCCAGCAGCTTAGGACGGGAGAACACTGAAGCTTTCTTT
CASSLGRENTEAFF
>NA|TRBJ2-1|NA|TRBV7-6
TGTGCCAGCAGCTTAGGTTCCCAGGGGACTTATCAGTTCTTC
CASSLGSQGTYQFF
>few|TRBJ1-1|NA|TRBV7-8
TGTGCCAGCAGCTCTACACGGACTGAAGCTTTCTTT
CASSSTRTEAFF
>NA|TRBJ2-3|TRBD2|TRBV5-8
TGTGCCAGCAGCTTGTGGCCTAGCGGGGGGATCTCAGATACGCAGTATTTT
CASSLWPSGGISDTQYF
>NA|TRBJ2-5|NA|TRBV15
TGTGCCACCAGCAGAACGACTTACCACGGGGAGACCCAGTACTTC
CATSRTTYHGETQYF
>NA|TRBJ1-1|NA|TRBV27
TGTGCCAGCAGTTTATCGATTAACACTGAAGCTTTCTTT
CASSLSINTEAFF
>NA|TRBJ2-1|NA|TRBV4-1
TGCGCCAGCAGCCTAGTGCACAACTACAATGAGCAGTTCTTC
CASSLVHNYNEQFF